This is a list of T cell receptor beta chains from one sample in a study of blood T cell repertoires in COVID-19. Sequencing used immunoSEQ multiplex PCR; TCRdb keeps in-frame clones, though not all of them. The sample carries tens of thousands of clones, 65% to 90% recorded once. Sequenced: peripheral blood. The receptor source for this set is a woman aged 55-70 years with acute or convalescent COVID-19. Both conserved end residues are part of each CDR3. The D gene is left open where the match is weak. Only some rows state a clone size, as once, few, many or a class for expanded clones.

>TRBJ1-2|NA|TRBV29-1|few
CSVEGQDYGYTF
TGCAGCGTTGAAGGTCAGGACTATGGCTACACCTTC
>TRBJ1-4|NA|TRBV6-5|NA
CASSHSTVATNEKLFF
TGTGCCAGCAGTCACTCGACAGTTGCAACTAATGAAAAACTGTTTTTT
>TRBJ2-2|TRBD1|TRBV6-5|NA
CASILDRHTGELFF
TGTGCCAGCATCCTGGACAGGCACACCGGGGAGCTGTTTTTT
>TRBJ2-3|TRBD2|TRBV3-1/TRBV3-2|NA
CASSPGGRTDTQYF
TGTGCCAGCAGCCCGGGGGGGCGCACAGATACGCAGTATTTT
>TRBJ1-3|NA|TRBV6-6|NA
CASRPQGTGNTIYF
TGTGCCAGCAGGCCTCAGGGAACTGGAAACACCATATATTTT
>TRBJ1-2|NA|TRBV6-5|NA
CASSLGGDGYTF
TGTGCCAGCAGTTTAGGGGGAGATGGCTACACCTTC
>TRBJ2-5|TRBD2|TRBV4-1|NA
CASSQEESGGPRETQYF
TGCGCCAGCAGCCAAGAAGAGAGCGGGGGCCCCCGAGAGACCCAGTACTTC
>TRBJ1-5|NA|TRBV24-1|once
CATSDLGQGDQPQHF
TGTGCCACCAGTGATTTGGGGCAGGGCGATCAGCCCCAGCATTTT
>TRBJ1-5|NA|TRBV5-8|NA
CASSLQGNQPQHF
TGTGCCAGCAGCTTGCAGGGCAATCAGCCCCAGCATTTT
>TRBJ1-3|NA|TRBV12-3/TRBV12-4|NA
CASSEAPRNTIYF
TGTGCCAGCAGCGAGGCACCGAGAAACACCATATATTTT
>TRBJ2-3|NA|TRBV2|NA
CASSAESHTDTQYF
TGTGCCAGCAGTGCTGAGTCCCACACAGATACGCAGTATTTT
>TRBJ1-1|NA|TRBV6-1|NA
CASSDPRQINTEAFF
TGTGCCAGCAGTGATCCTCGACAGATAAACACTGAAGCTTTCTTT
>TRBJ1-6|TRBD1|TRBV2|NA
CASRGTGVSPLHF
TGTGCCAGCAGAGGGACAGGGGTTTCACCCCTCCACTTT
>TRBJ2-7|NA|TRBV19|NA
CASSIERVPPYEQYF
TGTGCCAGTAGTATAGAACGGGTTCCCCCCTACGAGCAGTACTTC
>TRBJ2-3|NA|TRBV12-3/TRBV12-4|NA
CASSSTRSTQYF
TGTGCCAGCAGTTCTACTAGATCTACGCAGTATTTT
>TRBJ2-2|TRBD2|TRBV14|NA
CASSLAGEGVGELFF
TGTGCCAGCAGCCTAGCGGGGGAAGGAGTCGGGGAGCTGTTTTTT
>TRBJ1-2|TRBD1|TRBV5-4|NA
CASSLGTGGPGGYTF
TGTGCCAGCAGCTTGGGGACAGGGGGTCCGGGGGGCTACACCTTC
>TRBJ2-2|TRBD2|TRBV6-5|NA
CASSLAGFGELFF
TGTGCCAGCAGTCTAGCGGGGTTCGGGGAGCTGTTTTTT
>TRBJ2-4|TRBD1|TRBV19|NA
CASSRNTGQGGNIQYF
TGTGCCAGTAGTCGGAATACGGGACAGGGGGGAAACATTCAGTACTTC
>TRBJ2-2|TRBD1|TRBV24-1|once
CATSDSTTGPTGELFF
TGTGCCACCAGTGATTCGACGACAGGGCCGACCGGGGAGCTGTTTTTT
>TRBJ1-2|NA|TRBV19|NA
CASSIIGGVVGYTF
TGTGCCAGTAGTATAATCGGAGGGGTGGTTGGCTACACCTTC
>TRBJ1-2|NA|TRBV12-3/TRBV12-4|NA
CASSNRAWGYTF
TGTGCCAGCAGTAACAGGGCCTGGGGCTACACCTTC
>TRBJ2-2|NA|TRBV19|NA
CASSIEGATGELFF
TGTGCCAGTAGTATTGAAGGGGCTACCGGGGAGCTGTTTTTT
>TRBJ1-6|NA|TRBV4-1|NA
CASSQVTTRLSPLHF
TGCGCCAGCAGCCAAGTGACCACCAGGCTTTCACCCCTCCACTTT